These T cell receptor beta chains were read from a single sample in a study of cytomegalovirus exposure and HLA in healthy donors. The protocol was immunoSEQ multiplex PCR, while the TCRdb copy is restricted to in-frame clones and leaves out a portion. The sample shows around 96,000 clones, around 64% of them seen only once. Specimen: PBMCs. These receptors came from a man in his 60s in good health and CMV-seronegative. The CDR3 runs from the conserved cysteine through the conserved F or W. The D gene is left open where the match is weak. Not every row has a clone size; where given, it reads once, few, many or a size class.

TRBJ2-4,-,TRBV10-2,-,TGCGCCAGCAGTGAGTCGAATTACAGCTTAGCCAAAAACATTCAGTACTTC,CASSESNYSLAKNIQYF
TRBJ1-3,-,TRBV1,-,TGCACCAGCAGCCTCGGGGCTCCCCGGGAGGAAAACACCATATATTTT,CTSSLGAPREENTIYF
TRBJ1-1,-,TRBV19,-,TGTGCCAGTAGTCCTCACCCCACAGGGCAAACTGAAGCTTTCTTT,CASSPHPTGQTEAFF
TRBJ1-4,few,TRBV19,-,TGTGCCAGTAGTATACGTCATGAGAATGAAAAACTGTTTTTT,CASSIRHENEKLFF
TRBJ2-1,-,TRBV29-1,-,TGCAGCGTTGAACCCCATAGCTCCTACAATGAGCAGTTCTTC,CSVEPHSSYNEQFF
TRBJ1-5,-,TRBV13,-,TGTGCCAGCAGCTTAGGGCAGGGCCAGGGAGGTCAGCCCCAGCATTTT,CASSLGQGQGGQPQHF
TRBJ2-6,-,TRBV5-1,TRBD1,TGCGCCAGCAGCCTCTGGACAGGGGGTTCTGGGGCCAACGTCCTGACTTTC,CASSLWTGGSGANVLTF
TRBJ2-1,-,TRBV9,-,TGTGCCAGCAGCGTAGTGAGTCACAATGAGCAGTTCTTC,CASSVVSHNEQFF
TRBJ2-5,-,TRBV4-1,-,TGCGCCAGCAGCCAAGAGGGGGGTAAATGGGCCCAGTACTTC,CASSQEGGKWAQYF
TRBJ1-2,few,TRBV7-2,-,TGTGCCAGCAGCCCCCGACGGGACTATGGCTACACCTTC,CASSPRRDYGYTF
TRBJ1-6,-,TRBV5-1,-,TGCGCCGGCAGCTTGCGGGGGGACTATAATTCACCCCTCCACTTT,CAGSLRGDYNSPLHF
TRBJ1-4,-,TRBV5-6,TRBD1,TGTGCCAGCAGCTCTATAACAGGGGGCGGGGAAAAACTGTTTTTT,CASSSITGGGEKLFF
TRBJ1-2,once,TRBV27,-,TGTGCCAGCAGTGGGGACACCTATGGCTACACCTTC,CASSGDTYGYTF
TRBJ1-2,-,TRBV5-6,-,TGTGCCAGCAGCCAACAGATTAACTATGGCTACACCTTC,CASSQQINYGYTF
TRBJ2-2,few,TRBV6-1,-,TGTGCCAGCAGTATAACCGGGGAGCTGTTTTTT,CASSITGELFF
TRBJ1-1,-,TRBV19,-,TGTGCCAGTAGTAACTTGTTGGACACTGAAGCTTTCTTT,CASSNLLDTEAFF
TRBJ2-7,few,TRBV7-9,TRBD2,TGTTCCAGCAGCTCCCTTGGCGGGAGTAGCGACGAGCAGTACTTC,CSSSSLGGSSDEQYF
TRBJ1-1,-,TRBV6-5,TRBD1,TGTGCCAGCAGCCGCGCCTCCGGACAGGGGGGTGAAGCTTTCTTT,CASSRASGQGGEAFF
TRBJ1-2,-,TRBV5-6,-,TGTGCCAGCAGCTCGCTGGACAGCCGGAGGCCCTATGGCTACACCTTC,CASSSLDSRRPYGYTF
TRBJ2-3,-,TRBV10-3,-,TGTGCCATCCGCCCCCCGGGGGGCCGAGATACGCAGTATTTT,CAIRPPGGRDTQYF
TRBJ2-7,-,TRBV6-1,TRBD1,TGTGCCAGCAGTCTAGGACAGGGGTCATCCTACGAGCAGTACTTC,CASSLGQGSSYEQYF
TRBJ2-1,-,TRBV18,-,TGTGCCAGCTCAGGAACAGGGACCTCCTACAATGAGCAGTTCTTC,CASSGTGTSYNEQFF
TRBJ2-3,-,TRBV7-2,TRBD2,TGTGCCAGCAGCCACCGTAGCGGGAAATTATCAGATACGCAGTATTTT,CASSHRSGKLSDTQYF
TRBJ2-7,-,TRBV5-1,-,TGCGCCAGCAATCAGGGGAACCCCTACGAGCAGTACTTC,CASNQGNPYEQYF
TRBJ1-1,-,TRBV28,-,TGTGCCAGCAGTTTGGGTTCCGAGGCTGAAGCTTTCTTT,CASSLGSEAEAFF
TRBJ2-5,-,TRBV5-1,TRBD1,TGCGCCAGCAGCTTGTTGACAGGGGGGCGTGGGGAGACCCAGTACTTC,CASSLLTGGRGETQYF
TRBJ2-1,few,TRBV4-1,-,TGCGCCAGCAGCCAAGATAGGGGGCAGTTCTCGGGGACTCTTGGAAATGAGCAGTTCTTC,CASSQDRGQFSGTLGNEQFF
TRBJ2-2,-,TRBV6-6,-,TGTGCCAGCAGAAATAGCGGCCCCGGGGAGCTGTTTTTT,CASRNSGPGELFF
TRBJ2-5,few,TRBV4-1,TRBD1,TGCGCCAGCAGCCAAGCTGGGACAGTCGAGACCCAGTACTTC,CASSQAGTVETQYF
TRBJ2-7,-,TRBV27,-,TGTGCCAGCAGTTCGGCGGGCTTATACGAGCAGTACTTC,CASSSAGLYEQYF
TRBJ2-1,-,TRBV10-3,TRBD1,TGTGCCATCAGTGGGACAGGGGTCGCCTACAATGAGCAATTCTTC,CAISGTGVAYNEQFF
TRBJ1-4,once,TRBV19,TRBD1,TGTGCCAGTAACACGCCGGGGACAGGAGAAAAACTGTTTTTT,CASNTPGTGEKLFF
TRBJ2-3,-,TRBV6-6,TRBD2,TGTGCCAGCAGTTTGGGGGGGGATACGCAGTATTTT,CASSLGGDTQYF
TRBJ2-3,-,TRBV28,TRBD2,TGTGCCAGCAGTTTCCTAGCGGGGGCCCCCCGCACAGATACGCAGTATTTT,CASSFLAGAPRTDTQYF
TRBJ1-2,few,TRBV15,TRBD1,TGTGCCACCAGTCCGCGGACAGGCAGTTACTATGGCTACACCTTC,CATSPRTGSYYGYTF
TRBJ1-1,-,TRBV5-6,-,TGTGCCAGCAGCTTGACATGGCAGGGCGGGAGAGGGAACACTGAAGCTTTCTTT,CASSLTWQGGRGNTEAFF
TRBJ1-3,-,TRBV6-5,-,TGTGCCAGTAGACGGGACTCTGGAAACACCATATATTTT,CASRRDSGNTIYF
TRBJ2-2,once,TRBV10-1,-,TGCGCCAGCAGCGAACAGAGCCCCGGGGAGCTGTTTTTT,CASSEQSPGELFF
TRBJ1-4,once,TRBV10-3,-,TGTGCCACCCTTCGACAGAGTGGGTCTAATGAAAAACTGTTTTTT,CATLRQSGSNEKLFF
TRBJ1-1,-,TRBV19,TRBD1,TGTGCCACCTCCGCGGGACAGAAGAACACTGAAGCTTTCTTT,CATSAGQKNTEAFF
TRBJ1-1,-,TRBV6-6,TRBD1,TGTGCCAGCAGTCTCTCCGGGACAGGGTACACTGAAGCTTTCTTT,CASSLSGTGYTEAFF
TRBJ2-1,-,TRBV5-1,TRBD2,TGCGCCAGCAGCTTGGCCGGTAGCGGGAGGGCCGAAAGAACTTACAATGAGCAGTTCTTC,CASSLAGSGRAERTYNEQFF
TRBJ1-1,-,TRBV30,-,TGTGCCTGGATGGGGCAGGGGACTGAAGCTTTCTTT,CAWMGQGTEAFF
TRBJ1-6,few,TRBV2,TRBD1,TGTGCCAGCAGTGAACTGGGACAGGGTGATTCACCCCTCCACTTT,CASSELGQGDSPLHF
TRBJ2-1,-,TRBV6-5,TRBD2,TGTGCCAGCAGTTACTCGCAGCTAGCGGGAGTAGGTGAGCAGTTCTTC,CASSYSQLAGVGEQFF
TRBJ2-5,-,TRBV6-5,TRBD1,TGTGCCAGCAGTACTGGGACAGGAGAGACCCAGTACTTC,CASSTGTGETQYF
TRBJ2-7,-,TRBV27,-,TGTGCCAGCAGTTCCGTCAGCGGAGTCTCGTACGAGCAGTACTTC,CASSSVSGVSYEQYF
TRBJ2-2,-,TRBV15,-,TGTGCCACCAGCAGAGATGAGATATCGAACACCGGGGAGCTGTTTTTT,CATSRDEISNTGELFF
TRBJ1-4,few,TRBV4-1,TRBD1,TGTGCCAGCAGCCCCCAGGGACAGGGAAATGAAAAACTGTTTTTT,CASSPQGQGNEKLFF
TRBJ2-7,-,TRBV29-1,TRBD1,TGCAGCGTTGATACGCCGAACAGGGGGTCCTACGAGCAGTACTTC,CSVDTPNRGSYEQYF
TRBJ2-2,once,TRBV14,TRBD2,TGTGCCAGCAGCCATGGACTAGCGTCCGGGGAGCTGTTTTTT,CASSHGLASGELFF
TRBJ2-5,-,TRBV19,TRBD1,TGTGCCAGTAGTATCAGACAGGGTGGGGGAGAGACCCAGTACTTC,CASSIRQGGGETQYF
TRBJ1-2,-,TRBV5-1,TRBD1,TGCGCCAGCAGCCCGGGACAGGGGGCTGTAAGTGGCTACACCTTC,CASSPGQGAVSGYTF
TRBJ1-1,-,TRBV28,-,TGTGCCAGCAGCCGTACAAGAGGAACAGGGAGGGTTTGGACTGAAGCTTTCTTT,CASSRTRGTGRVWTEAFF
TRBJ1-1,-,TRBV7-9,TRBD1,TGTTCCAGCAGCCCCGATACACTTCAGGGGGGCCCTGAAGCTTTCTTT,CSSSPDTLQGGPEAFF
TRBJ2-1,once,TRBV10-3,TRBD2,TGTGCCATCAGTGATCTAGCGGAAAACAATGAGCAGTTCTTC,CAISDLAENNEQFF
TRBJ1-5,once,TRBV6-1,-,TGTGCCAGCAGTGCCAAACAGCCCCAGCATTTT,CASSAKQPQHF
TRBJ2-5,-,TRBV5-1,-,TGCGCCAGCAGCTTGGACAGCTCGGAGACCCAGTACTTC,CASSLDSSETQYF
TRBJ1-2,-,TRBV6-5,-,TGTGCCAGCAGAGAGACTGGGGGCGGAGGCTACACCTTC,CASRETGGGGYTF